This T cell receptor (beta chain) was captured by sequencing in a study of blood T cell repertoires in COVID-19 (dated by TCRdb to 2018 to 2020). Broadly, across the study: The collaborator samples originated in the United States, Italy and Spain and spanned the acute and convalescent phases of COVID-19. The prospective study material was composed of cDNA or gDNA derived from T cells, B-cell-depleted T cells, or PBMCs. Subjects who had been exposed to COVID-19, were actively infected with it, or had recovered from it provided the deeply sampled blood TCRbeta repertoires that made up the dataset. The repertoires were released in a freely available public database intended as a resource for research on the immune response to SARS-CoV-2. Samples were obtained from the ongoing ImmuneRACE study (first 160 participants) and from some 1,300 subjects provided by 6 global collaborators. Sample metadata almost always included a de-identified subject ID, COVID-19 status, age in years and sex. Where available, HLA class I and class II types were obtained from metadata supplied by the sample provider rather than from assay-based typing. General conclusions and limits of the study: How much clinical and demographic metadata was included differed by source and by participant, and the metadata was provided uncurated.

Points on this clone: This receptor's antigen is unknown. The record has no base qualities; no much larger clone is one base away.

The germline V gene encodes CDR1 MDHEN and CDR2 SYDVKM. Trimming costs V 7 bases and J 2 bases, and their ends lie 14 bases apart. The CDR3, from cysteine to phenylalanine, totals 14 residues. Only the CDR3 region is kept as DNA, spanning 42 bases read in frame from base 1. Another Seattle source contributed samples from volunteer blood donors who had recovered from COVID-19. Whole blood was collected in K2EDTA tubes by collaborating institutions according to the institutions' own protocols. For TCRbeta analysis, collaborators shipped samples in one of three forms: frozen whole blood, isolated PBMCs, or DNA extracted from either of those sample types. The immunoSEQ Assay, a bias-controlled multiplex PCR, was used to amplify TCRbeta CDR3 regions from genomic DNA. On the study's bioinformatics: The number of nucleated cells in each sample was estimated from the amplification of reference gene primers within the assay. Sequence reads were collapsed and filtered to measure the absolute abundance of every unique TCRbeta CDR3 rearrangement. For each sample, productive Simpson clonality was calculated as the square root of Simpson's diversity index across productive rearrangements. TCRdb took over this immuneACCESS table, retaining in-frame rearrangements with V and J assigned. Such tables are incomplete; in checked studies, under half of the missing clones stem from an unresolved V gene, and the remainder is unexplained. V and J calls and clone size come straight from that table; D and trimming were deduced from the DNA. The sample table contains around 200,000 clones; only one count was recorded for about 83% of them. Jointly, the top ten make up 6.2% of the sample.

The origin of this receptor is a man between 60 and 70 years old who had recovered from COVID-19. The chain was built from TRBV28 and TRBJ1-1; too little of a D gene remains to name it. Specimen: peripheral blood. Here is the DNA: TGTGCCAGCACCCCCCATACAGTAAACACTGAAGCTTTCTTT. Translated, this gives CASTPHTVNTEAFF.